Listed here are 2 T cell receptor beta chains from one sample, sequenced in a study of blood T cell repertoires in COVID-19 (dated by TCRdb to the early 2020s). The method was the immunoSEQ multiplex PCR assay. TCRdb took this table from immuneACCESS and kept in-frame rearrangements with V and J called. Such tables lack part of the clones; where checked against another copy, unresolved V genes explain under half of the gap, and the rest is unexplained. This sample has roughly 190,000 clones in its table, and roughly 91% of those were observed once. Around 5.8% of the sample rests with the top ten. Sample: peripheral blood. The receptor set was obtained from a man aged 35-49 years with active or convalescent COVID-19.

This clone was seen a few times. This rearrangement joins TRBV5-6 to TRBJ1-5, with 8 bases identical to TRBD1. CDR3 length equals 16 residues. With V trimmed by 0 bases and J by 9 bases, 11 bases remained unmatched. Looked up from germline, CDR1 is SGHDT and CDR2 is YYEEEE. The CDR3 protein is CASSLEADRAGGPQHF. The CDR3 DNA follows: TGTGCCAGCAGCTTGGAAGCGGACAGGGCCGGAGGGCCCCAGCATTTT. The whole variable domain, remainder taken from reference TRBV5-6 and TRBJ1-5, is DAGVTQSPTHLIKTRGQQVTLRCSPKSGHDTVSWYQQALGQGPQFIFQYYEEEERQRGNFPDRFSGHQFPNYSSELNVNALLLGDSALYLCASSLEADRAGGPQHFGDGTRLSIL.

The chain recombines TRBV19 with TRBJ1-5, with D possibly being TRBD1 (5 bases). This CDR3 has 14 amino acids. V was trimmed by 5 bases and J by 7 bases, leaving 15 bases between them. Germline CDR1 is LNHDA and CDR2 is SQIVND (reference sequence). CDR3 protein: CASSYSRDVQPQHF. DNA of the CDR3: TGTGCCAGTAGTTATAGCAGGGATGTACAGCCCCAGCATTTT.